This TCR beta chain was retrieved from a study of regulatory T cells in long-lasting Graves disease. Relying on iRepertoire HTBI primers and Arm-PCR of CDR3 regions, the team built TCR beta libraries. TCRdb reprocessed the multiplex PCR reads via MiXCR and lists one record per CDR3 protein. The table records under 450,000 distinct CDR3 sequences, around a quarter of them present only once. CDR3 size: 14 residues. The germline CDR1 and CDR2 sequences are DFQATT and SNEGSKA (reference sequence). Trimming took 3 bases from V and 4 from J; bases not matched to a gene: 4. The time point is: persistent/refractory GD, antithyroid drugs over 5 years with positive TRAb. PBMC RNA was the source of the TCR library. Each patient gave around 10 milliliters of EDTA-anticoagulated peripheral blood.

The sequencing here drew on peripheral blood mononuclear cells (PBMCs), taken when the disease was refractory, from a patient treated with antithyroid drugs. This receptor was taken from a female donor with Graves disease. V usage is TRBV20-1 and J usage is TRBJ1-5; 9 bases line up with TRBD1. CDR3 in DNA: TGCAGTGCTAGGCGGGGGACAGGGAATCAGCCCCAGCATTTT. It codes for CSARRGTGNQPQHF.